This T cell receptor (beta chain) was sequenced in a study of human T cells and chemical hapten exposure. At the level of the study: Throughout a study of roughly 25 weeks, patients underwent weekly scalp administration of diphenylcyclopropenone doses. Patches with 0.01% DPC went on the upper back, and the tests were read at 6 days. Study outcomes and limitations: Expanded TCRs created a significantly greater count of big CDR3 similarity clusters than controls did.

TCRdb fed the RACE reads into MiXCR, producing one record per CDR3 protein. The sample includes approximately 96,000 distinct CDR3 sequences, about 9.3% of them seen just once. In the case of this clonotype: Its target is unknown.

The sample's time point: patch test 2, 6 weeks after DPC sensitization. Treatment noted: therapeutic diphenylcyclopropenone sensitization with weekly scalp DPC. Researchers extracted total RNA from unfractionated whole blood. The receptor was derived from a woman between 40 and 55 years old with alopecia areata. Some clones in this sample may be carry-over from other donors' samples. The source material was whole blood, sampled in connection with sensitization to the hapten diphenylcyclopropenone (DPC).

The CDR3 DNA follows: TGCATGGGGACTAGCGGGAATGAGCAGTTCTTC. It encodes CMGTSGNEQFF. The chain recombines TRBV20-1 with TRBJ2-1, with 12 bases aligning to TRBD2. Germline loops: CDR1 DFQATT, CDR2 SNEGSKA (reference sequence). The CDR3 covers 11 residues.